The subject of this entry is one T cell receptor beta chain. The data were obtained in a study of blood T cell repertoires in COVID-19. Study overall: T cells, B-cell-depleted T cells, or PBMCs provided the cDNA or gDNA that served as material.

This CDR3 spans 14 amino acids. The V gene's germline CDR1 is SGHTA and CDR2 FQGNSA. Trimming removed 5 bases at V and 5 bases at J, with 15 bases between. Sequencing used immunoSEQ multiplex PCR; TCRdb keeps in-frame clones, though not all of them. The sample includes some 320,000 clones, around 84% of them seen just once. Enrollees, 18 to 89 years old, lived in about two dozen US areas. Participant reports of clinical history set cohort assignment. The study recruited exposed participants who had met a COVID-19 case within 2 weeks before entry. The rearrangement uses TRBV7-2 and TRBJ1-2; D possibly corresponds to TRBD1 (5 bases). The source of this sequence is a woman between 25 and 40 years old who had been exposed to COVID-19. The material sequenced was PBMCs or T cells enriched from blood (not recorded which). The CDR3 here is CASSAPGNSYGYTF. The CDR3 coding sequence is TGTGCCAGCAGCGCCCCAGGGAATTCGTATGGCTACACCTTC.